The next 24 T cell receptor beta chains were all read from a single sample in a study of T cells after yellow fever vaccination. TCRdb re-called the 5' RACE reads with MiXCR, one entry per CDR3 protein. The repertoire holds 200,000 to 250,000 distinct CDR3 sequences, with 2.5% to 3.5% as singletons. The sequences come from CD4+ T cells sorted from PBMCs, collected 10 days after the yellow fever booster vaccination. The receptors were gathered from a young man who received the YFV17D yellow fever vaccine.

The V call is TRBV6-5, the J call TRBJ1-6, with 9 nucleotides matching TRBD1. The CDR3 spans 15 residues. The V gene's germline CDR1 is MNHEY and CDR2 SVGAGI. After removal of 3 bases from V and 10 bases from J, the junction contained 7 bases not matched to a gene. Here the CDR3 DNA reads TGTGCCAGCAGTTATAGTCCGGGACAGGGATCACCCCTCCACTTT. It yields the protein CASSYSPGQGSPLHF.

This clonotype was recorded at least ten times. This chain links TRBV24-1 with TRBJ2-1, with 10 bases identical to TRBD2. The J segment lost 9 bases and the V segment lost 3 bases, leaving 7 bases of the junction unmatched. CDR3 length: 15 amino acids. CDR1 and CDR2 from the germline V gene are KGHDR and SFDVKD. CDR3 sequence reads: CATSDSSGGVREQFF. CDR3 nucleotide sequence: TGTGCCACCAGTGATAGCAGCGGGGGGGTTCGTGAGCAGTTCTTC.

CDR3 protein: CASSYSRHVRGSYNEQFF. The CDR3 coding sequence is TGTGCCAGCAGTTACTCGAGGCACGTGAGGGGCTCCTACAATGAGCAGTTCTTC. V gene TRBV6-5 combines with J gene TRBJ2-1; D assignment may be TRBD1 or TRBD2 (5 bases each). V was cut by 0 bases and J by 0 bases, with 15 bases left in between. This CDR3 has 18 residues. Germline lookup yields CDR1 MNHEY and CDR2 SVGAGI.

This clonotype was detected ten times or more. The V and J genes are TRBV3-1 and TRBJ2-1; D call uncertain. The CDR3 has 14 amino acids. CDR1 LGHDT and CDR2 YNNKEL come from the germline V gene (reference sequence). Trimming stripped 4 bases from V and 3 bases from J, with 10 bases between. The CDR3 region has the DNA TGTGCCAGCAGCCCGAGGCCTAACTACAATGAGCAGTTCTTC. Protein: CASSPRPNYNEQFF.

This clonotype was seen more than once but under ten times. The rearrangement joins TRBV20-1 to TRBJ1-4; D perhaps matches TRBD1 (5 bases). V was cut by 6 bases and J by 0 bases, with 17 bases left in between. The CDR3 loop spans 16 amino acids. From germline, CDR1 is DFQATT and CDR2 SNEGSKA (reference sequence). The CDR3 here is CSAPSQWGSTNEKLFF. The CDR3 DNA reads as TGCAGTGCCCCCTCTCAGTGGGGCTCAACTAATGAAAAACTGTTTTTT.

This clonotype came up many times. This chain joins TRBV5-1 and TRBJ2-2, with D possibly matching TRBD1 (6 bases). This CDR3 has 15 residues. The germline V and J ends were trimmed by 6 bases and 0 bases, with 12 bases remaining between them. The germline CDR1 and CDR2 sequences are SGHRS and YFSETQ. The CDR3: CASTRRQANTGELFF. The CDR3 DNA follows: TGCGCCAGCACCCGGCGACAGGCGAACACCGGGGAGCTGTTTTTT.

This clonotype was counted between two and nine times. The chain's CDR3 is CASSFSSPTNTGELFF. CDR3 in DNA: TGCGCCAGCAGCTTCTCTTCTCCTACCAACACCGGGGAGCTGTTTTTT. This chain joins TRBV5-1 and TRBJ2-2; D is uncertain. V lost 2 bases, J lost 2 bases, and 13 bases lay in between. This CDR3 has 16 amino acids. Germline V gene lookup returns CDR1 SGHRS and CDR2 YFSETQ.

This clonotype occurred many times. The chain recombines TRBV4-2 with TRBJ2-7; perhaps TRBD2 as D (5 bases). The length of the CDR3 is 13 residues. Germline V gene lookup returns CDR1 LGHNA and CDR2 YNFKEQ. Trimming shortened V by 4 bases and J by 3 bases, and 10 bases separated the two germline ends. CDR3 residues: CASSRELDYEQYF. The DNA for the CDR3 is TGTGCCAGCAGCCGGGAGCTTGACTACGAGCAGTACTTC.

This clonotype came up many times. The genes are TRBV11-1 and TRBJ2-7; 7 nucleotides match TRBD1. Trimming cost V 5 bases and J 2 bases; bases outside gene matches: 9. This CDR3 contains 15 residues. Germline lookup yields CDR1 SGHAT and CDR2 FQDESV (reference sequence). CDR3 loop: CASSRDRAFTYEQYF. CDR3 in DNA: TGTGCCAGCAGCCGAGACAGGGCATTCACCTACGAGCAGTACTTC.

The sample holds many counts of this clonotype. V is TRBV24-1 and J is TRBJ2-3; 8 bases are shared with TRBD2. J gave up 4 bases and V 4 bases, and 6 bases lay outside the gene matches. Germline assignment: CDR1 KGHDR and CDR2 SFDVKD. CDR3 size: 15 residues. CDR3 bases: TGTGCCACCAGTGAGCCGGGGGGGCAGCCAGATACGCAGTATTTT. Residues: CATSEPGGQPDTQYF.

The gene calls are TRBV4-3 and TRBJ2-3; D gene ambiguous. CDR3 length equals 15 residues. V lost 3 bases and J lost 5, with 15 bases in between. Germline values: CDR1 LGHNA, CDR2 YSLEER. CDR3 coding DNA: TGCGCCAGCAGCCAGGGCATTTTCTTGAGAGATACGCAGTATTTT. The encoded protein is CASSQGIFLRDTQYF.

V gene TRBV6-2 or TRBV6-3 combines with J gene TRBJ1-5; D unclear. CDR1 and CDR2 (germline): MNHEY, SVGEGT. This CDR3 comprises 12 residues. V shed 6 bases and J shed 3 bases, with 6 bases lying between them. CDR3 sequence reads: CASSITNQPQHF. Written as DNA, the CDR3 is TGTGCCAGCAGCATCACCAATCAGCCCCAGCATTTT.

This clonotype was observed at least ten times. The chain has TRBV5-1 and TRBJ1-4, with 8 bases that match TRBD1. The CDR3 totals 15 residues. Germline V gene sequence: CDR1 SGHRS, CDR2 YFSETQ. J lost 8 bases, V lost 4 bases, and 10 bases had no gene match. The DNA for the CDR3 is TGCGCCAGCAGCACCCAGGGGGCTATTCGGGAAAAACTGTTTTTT. This sequence encodes CASSTQGAIREKLFF.

This clonotype was observed at least ten times. The J gene is TRBJ1-5, the V gene TRBV5-6, with 7 bases aligning to TRBD1. This CDR3 has 14 amino acids. V lost 4 bases and J lost 13; bases outside the gene matches: 14. Germline CDR1 SGHDT, CDR2 YYEEEE. This CDR3 is CASSPAGTDLPQHF. Here the CDR3 DNA reads TGTGCCAGCAGCCCTGCCGGGACAGACCTGCCGCAGCATTTT.

This clonotype was picked up a small number of times. J is TRBJ2-2 and V is TRBV5-1; 9 positions match TRBD1. J lost 5 bases, V lost 7 bases, and 9 bases had no gene match. CDR1 SGHRS and CDR2 YFSETQ come from the germline V gene. The CDR3 covers 15 residues. The chain's CDR3 is CASGMDRGVTGELFF. CDR3 nucleotides: TGCGCCAGCGGCATGGACAGGGGAGTAACCGGGGAGCTGTTTTTT.

A few counts support this clonotype. V gene TRBV5-1 combines with J gene TRBJ1-1; the match to TRBD1 covers 9 bases. With V trimmed by 4 bases and J by 4 bases, 11 bases remained unmatched. The length of the CDR3 is 16 residues. Germline V CDR1 and CDR2: SGHRS, YFSETQ. CDR3 sequence (DNA): TGCGCCAGCAGCCAAACAGGGGGCGAGGTCGGCACTGAAGCTTTCTTT. It encodes CASSQTGGEVGTEAFF.

This clonotype occurred many times. CDR3 nucleotides: TGCGCCAGCAGCCAAGATGAAGGGGCCACAGATACGCAGTATTTT. Its protein is CASSQDEGATDTQYF. The chain joins TRBV4-1 to TRBJ2-3, with TRBD1 as a possible D gene (5 bases). V was cut by 0 bases and J by 2 bases, with 9 bases left in between. CDR3 length: 15 amino acids. In germline, CDR1 is MGHRA, CDR2 YSYEKL.

This clonotype was detected ten times or more. The chain is built from TRBV7-2 and TRBJ1-2; D gene uncertain. The CDR3 has 13 amino acids. V was pared by 4 bases and J by 8 bases, with 14 bases between. Germline V lookup: CDR1 SGHTA, CDR2 FQGNSA. CDR3 residues: CASSSMAGRGYTF. The CDR3 DNA sequence: TGTGCCAGCAGCTCTATGGCCGGGAGGGGCTACACCTTC. Variable domain in full (rest from reference TRBV7-2 and TRBJ1-2): GAGVSQSPSNKVTEKGKDVELRCDPISGHTALYWYRQSLGQGLEFLIYFQGNSAPDKSGLPSDRFSAERTGGSVSTLTIQRTQQEDSAVYLCASSSMAGRGYTFGSGTRLTVV.

This clonotype has at least ten counts. CDR3 bases: TGTGCCAGCAGCCAATTTGGGGCAGGGCAAGGGACTGAAGCTTTCTTT. Its protein is CASSQFGAGQGTEAFF. V usage is TRBV9 and J usage is TRBJ1-1, with D maybe TRBD1 (5 bases). Germline V gene data show CDR1 as SGDLS and CDR2 as YYNGEE. Trimming pared 4 bases from V and 5 bases from J, leaving 21 bases between. The CDR3 loop spans 16 amino acids.

The sample holds many counts of this clonotype. This chain connects TRBV24-1 to TRBJ2-1; unclear D gene. Germline CDR1 KGHDR, CDR2 SFDVKD. This CDR3 is built from 15 residues. V dropped 2 bases and J dropped 0 bases, with 7 bases sitting between them. The CDR3 nucleotides are TGTGCCACCAGTGATTCGTGGAGCTCCTACAATGAGCAGTTCTTC. The encoded protein is CATSDSWSSYNEQFF.

This clonotype was seen repeatedly, ten times or more. The chain has TRBV11-2 and TRBJ1-4, with D possibly being TRBD1 (5 bases). Trimming pared 2 bases from V and 5 bases from J, leaving 12 bases between. The CDR3 totals 15 residues. Germline values: CDR1 SGHAT, CDR2 FQNNGV. This chain's CDR3 is CASSLWGRINEKLFF. In DNA, the CDR3 is TGTGCCAGCAGCTTATGGGGACGGATAAATGAAAAACTGTTTTTT.

This clonotype was counted at least ten times. This sequence joins TRBV29-1 and TRBJ2-3, with 7 bases fitting TRBD2. With 6 bases clipped from V and 5 bases from J, the junction kept 20 bases outside the gene matches. The CDR3 contains 17 residues. The germline CDR1 and CDR2 sequences are SQVTM and ANQGSEA. The CDR3 loop is CSVPLAQRGKYRDTQYF. The CDR3 DNA follows: TGCAGCGTCCCCTTGGCCCAGCGGGGCAAATATAGAGATACGCAGTATTTT.

V is TRBV18 and J is TRBJ2-1, with D tentatively TRBD1 or TRBD2 (5 bases each). Per germline, CDR1 KGHSH and CDR2 LQKENI. The CDR3 sequence is 15 residues long. Trimming shortened V by 3 bases and J by 3 bases, and 12 bases separated the two germline ends. The CDR3 loop reads CASSPSGGIYNEQFF. The CDR3 DNA sequence: TGTGCCAGCTCACCTAGTGGGGGAATCTACAATGAGCAGTTCTTC.

This clonotype was picked up many times. V is TRBV5-1 and J is TRBJ1-1; TRBD1 matches at 9 bases. Germline V lookup: CDR1 SGHRS, CDR2 YFSETQ. J gave up 5 bases and V 5 bases, and 4 bases lay outside the gene matches. This CDR3 spans 13 amino acids. The CDR3 coding sequence is TGCGCCAGCAGTTGGACAGGGGAAACTGAAGCTTTCTTT. Translated, it gives CASSWTGETEAFF.